Each of the 21 T cell receptor beta chains below was sequenced from the same sample in a study of OX40 agonist ivuxolimab in advanced cancers. Repertoires were generated with immunoSEQ multiplex PCR, while TCRdb's copy carries only in-frame clones and drops some. The sample gives roughly 54,000 clones, approximately 84% of which show up once; about 1.2% is in the top ten. Here the sequenced sample was CD4+ or CD8+ T cells sorted from blood, taken in a trial of the OX40 agonist ivuxolimab. Receptors were obtained from an adult with an advanced solid tumor such as melanoma, head and neck, liver or kidney cancer.

This rearrangement joins TRBV6-4 to TRBJ2-3; D not certain. Trimming stripped 3 bases from V and 2 bases from J, with 9 bases between. Germline loops: CDR1 MRHNA, CDR2 SNTAGT. The CDR3 is 14 amino acids. The CDR3 DNA follows: TGTGCCAGCAGTGATACTCCTTACACAGATACGCAGTATTTT. Its translation is CASSDTPYTDTQYF.

CDR3: CATNPGQGRQPQHF. The CDR3 DNA reads TGTGCCACTAATCCGGGACAGGGACGACAGCCCCAGCATTTT. The J gene is TRBJ1-5, the V gene TRBV19, with 9 bases fitting TRBD1. This CDR3 is 14 amino acids long. With 10 bases clipped from V and 7 bases from J, the junction kept 11 bases outside the gene matches. Germline loops: CDR1 LNHDA, CDR2 SQIVND (reference sequence).

The V and J genes are TRBV6-6 and TRBJ2-7; the D gene could be TRBD1 or TRBD2 (5 bases each). CDR3 length equals 13 residues. V was trimmed by 8 bases and J by 5 bases, leaving 16 bases between them. Germline V gives CDR1 MNHNY, CDR2 SVGAGI (reference sequence). The CDR3 region is CASAAERGNEQYF. The CDR3 DNA is TGTGCCAGCGCGGCGGAGAGGGGTAACGAGCAGTACTTC.

The chain is built from TRBV6-1 and TRBJ1-1, with TRBD1 identical over 9 bases. CDR1 and CDR2 from the germline V gene are MNHNS and SASEGT. The V gene end was trimmed by 3 bases and the J gene end by 14 bases; junction bases not matched to a gene: 16. The CDR3 is made up of 15 amino acids. CDR3 sequence reads: CASSDHPGQGGSRFF. The CDR3 DNA reads TGTGCCAGCAGTGATCACCCGGGACAGGGAGGGAGTCGCTTCTTT.

In DNA form, the CDR3 reads TGTGCCAGCTCATTTGACAGTGAGTACACTGAAGCTTTCTTT. Amino acid sequence: CASSFDSEYTEAFF. The chain couples TRBV18 to TRBJ1-1; TRBD1 might be the D (5 bases). Trimming removed 5 bases at V and 3 bases at J, with 13 bases between. The CDR3 spans 14 residues. CDR1 KGHSH and CDR2 LQKENI come from the germline V gene.

This rearrangement joins TRBV7-2 to TRBJ1-1, with TRBD1 matching 9 bases. V gave up 5 bases and J gave up 5 bases; unmatched junction bases: 9. Germline V gives CDR1 SGHTA, CDR2 FQGNSA. The CDR3 extends over 15 amino acids. The CDR3 is CASSPDRGYGTEAFF. In DNA, the CDR3 is TGTGCCAGCAGCCCGGACAGGGGATACGGAACTGAAGCTTTCTTT. Drawing the rest from reference TRBV7-2 and TRBJ1-1, the complete variable domain is GAGVSQSPSNKVTEKGKDVELRCDPISGHTALYWYRQSLGQGLEFLIYFQGNSAPDKSGLPSDRFSAERTGGSVSTLTIQRTQQEDSAVYLCASSPDRGYGTEAFFGQGTRLTVV.

The CDR3 nucleotides read TGCGCCAGCAGTCGAGACAGGGGAGTCGAGCTGTTTTTT. It encodes CASSRDRGVELFF. The chain employs TRBV5-1 and TRBJ2-2, with 8 bases fitting TRBD1. Germline lookup yields CDR1 SGHRS and CDR2 YFSETQ. This CDR3 comprises 13 residues. Trimming cost V 5 bases and J 11 bases; bases outside gene matches: 8.

The chain recombines TRBV2 with TRBJ2-7, with D unclear. Germline loops: CDR1 SNHLY, CDR2 FYNNEI. CDR3 length equals 12 residues. The V end lost 7 bases, the J end lost 3 bases, and 10 bases lay between the germline ends. The CDR3 reads CASNPSRYEQYF. The CDR3 DNA follows: TGTGCCAGCAACCCCAGCCGCTACGAGCAGTACTTC.

The chain carries TRBV28 and TRBJ2-6; 7 bases are a match to TRBD1. From germline, CDR1 is MDHEN and CDR2 SYDVKM. The CDR3 contains 16 residues. Trimming cost V 6 bases and J 1 base; bases outside gene matches: 6. CDR3 in amino acids: CASSSGGFSGANVLTF. The CDR3, as DNA: TGTGCCAGCAGCTCAGGGGGATTTTCTGGGGCCAACGTCCTGACTTTC.

The chain carries TRBV6-1 and TRBJ2-3; the match to TRBD1 covers 8 bases. The CDR3 runs 14 residues. Germline assignment: CDR1 MNHNS and CDR2 SASEGT. V trimming: 1 base; J trimming: 7 bases; junction bases outside the gene matches: 4. This CDR3 reads CASSEGAGGYTQYF. The CDR3 coding sequence is TGTGCCAGCAGTGAAGGGGCAGGGGGCTATACGCAGTATTTT.

This sequence joins TRBV9 and TRBJ2-1; the D gene is possibly TRBD1 (6 bases). Germline V gives CDR1 SGDLS, CDR2 YYNGEE. V was pared by 2 bases and J by 0 bases, with 9 bases between. The CDR3 has 15 residues. CDR3 nucleotide sequence: TGTGCCAGCAGCGTGAGGGACAACTCCTACAATGAGCAGTTCTTC. This codes for CASSVRDNSYNEQFF.

V and J are TRBV28 and TRBJ2-7, with 16 bases identical to TRBD2. Trimming cost V 10 bases and J 4 bases; bases outside gene matches: 7. The CDR3 sequence is 15 residues long. Germline-derived CDR1 and CDR2 are MDHEN and SYDVKM. The CDR3 is CATMGGLAGGYEQYF. The CDR3 DNA is TGTGCCACCATGGGGGGACTAGCGGGAGGGTACGAGCAGTACTTC.

There are a few counts of this clone. V is TRBV21-1 and J is TRBJ1-5; the table's D call of TRBD1 was not tested on the DNA. TRBV21-1 is deemed a pseudogene. The CDR3 length is 18 residues. The CDR3 reads CASSKVSYGTGGTQPQHF. The CDR3 nucleotides read TGTGCCAGCAGCAAAGTATCCTACGGGACAGGCGGCACTCAGCCCCAGCATTTT.

The chain employs TRBV20-1 and TRBJ2-1, with D unresolved. V lost 6 bases and J 13 bases, leaving 13 bases between the germline ends. Germline assignment: CDR1 DFQATT and CDR2 SNEGSKA (reference sequence). CDR3 length: 10 amino acids. The CDR3 DNA sequence: TGCAGTGCCTACAATACGTTTCAGTTCTTC. Translation: CSAYNTFQFF.

The chain uses TRBV29-1 and TRBJ1-5; D not resolved. The CDR3 loop spans 12 amino acids. Germline V gene lookup returns CDR1 SQVTM and CDR2 ANQGSEA. V gave up 4 bases and J gave up 3 bases, with 7 bases separating them. The CDR3 coding sequence is TGCAGCGTTGGAGGGAACAATCAGCCCCAGCATTTT. Encoded protein: CSVGGNNQPQHF.

This clone was observed once. The rearrangement links TRBV6-1 to TRBJ1-1; D is perhaps TRBD1 (6 bases). The germline CDR1 and CDR2 sequences are MNHNS and SASEGT. This CDR3 is 13 amino acids long. Trimming left V 3 bases short and J 5 bases short, with 10 bases between. The CDR3: CASSDQGHTEAFF. Written as DNA, the CDR3 is TGTGCCAGCAGTGACCAGGGGCATACTGAAGCTTTCTTT.

The chain joins TRBV7-2 to TRBJ1-1, with D unclear. Per germline, CDR1 SGHTA and CDR2 FQGNSA. Trimming left V 5 bases short and J 1 base short, with 11 bases between. The CDR3 spans 14 residues. For the CDR3, the DNA is TGTGCCAGCAGCCCGGTGGGCAGGAACACTGAAGCTTTCTTT. Its protein is CASSPVGRNTEAFF. Full variable domain (rest looked up from reference TRBV7-2 and TRBJ1-1): GAGVSQSPSNKVTEKGKDVELRCDPISGHTALYWYRQSLGQGLEFLIYFQGNSAPDKSGLPSDRFSAERTGGSVSTLTIQRTQQEDSAVYLCASSPVGRNTEAFFGQGTRLTVV.

The rearrangement joins TRBV19 to TRBJ1-5; TRBD1 aligns across 10 bases. Germline values: CDR1 LNHDA, CDR2 SQIVND (reference sequence). This CDR3 comprises 17 residues. V shed 7 bases and J 5 bases; nucleotides not matched to a gene: 14. The CDR3 protein is CASTWGQGNVWDQPQHF. CDR3 nucleotide sequence: TGTGCCAGTACGTGGGGACAGGGGAATGTCTGGGATCAGCCCCAGCATTTT.

The gene calls are TRBV28 and TRBJ2-1; 13 nucleotides match TRBD2. V lost 6 bases and J lost 9; bases outside the gene matches: 11. This CDR3 is built from 16 residues. Germline V gene sequence: CDR1 MDHEN, CDR2 SYDVKM. In DNA form, the CDR3 reads TGTGCCAGCAGCCCTCTCGGACTAGCGGGAGTGGGTGAGCAGTTCTTC. Translating it yields CASSPLGLAGVGEQFF.

This CDR3 is CASSSARAIEAFF. Written as DNA, the CDR3 is TGTGCCAGCAGCTCCGCCAGAGCTATTGAAGCTTTCTTT. The V gene is TRBV5-4, the J gene TRBJ1-1; no clear D gene. Deletions cut 3 bases from V and 7 bases from J, with 13 bases between. This CDR3 region has 13 residues. Per germline, CDR1 SGHNT and CDR2 YYREEE (reference sequence).

This clone was seen just once. The chain joins TRBV11-3 to TRBJ2-7; D is unclear. From germline, CDR1 is SGHNT and CDR2 YENEEA. The germline V and J ends were trimmed by 5 bases and 0 bases, with 14 bases remaining between them. This CDR3 is built from 15 residues. The DNA of the CDR3 is TGTGCCAGCAGCCGAGGTGCGGCAAACTCCTACGAGCAGTACTTC. It codes for CASSRGAANSYEQYF.